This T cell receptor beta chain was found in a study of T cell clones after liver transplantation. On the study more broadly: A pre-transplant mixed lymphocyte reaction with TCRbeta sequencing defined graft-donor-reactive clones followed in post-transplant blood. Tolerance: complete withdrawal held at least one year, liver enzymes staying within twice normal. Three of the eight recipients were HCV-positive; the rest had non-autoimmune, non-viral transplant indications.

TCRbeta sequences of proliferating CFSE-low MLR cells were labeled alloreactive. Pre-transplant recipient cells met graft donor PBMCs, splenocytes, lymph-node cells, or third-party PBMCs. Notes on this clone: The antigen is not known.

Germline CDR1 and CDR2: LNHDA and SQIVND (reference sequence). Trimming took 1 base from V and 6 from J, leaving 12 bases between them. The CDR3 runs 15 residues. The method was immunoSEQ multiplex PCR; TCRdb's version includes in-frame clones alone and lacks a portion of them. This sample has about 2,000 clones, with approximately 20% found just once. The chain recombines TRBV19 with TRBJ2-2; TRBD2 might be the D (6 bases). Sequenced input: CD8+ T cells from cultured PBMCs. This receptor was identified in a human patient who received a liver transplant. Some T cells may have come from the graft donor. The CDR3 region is CASSIGGGGAGELFF. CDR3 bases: TGTGCCAGTAGTATAGGAGGCGGAGGGGCCGGGGAGCTGTTTTTT.